The clone carrying this T cell receptor beta chain showed up just a few times. Clones were read by immunoSEQ multiplex PCR, and TCRdb kept only the in-frame ones, dropping some. The top ten clones hold over 0.12% of a sample with about 2,500,000 clones, approximately 92% of them seen once. After removal of 5 bases from V and 4 bases from J, the junction contained 11 bases not matched to a gene. The CDR3 spans 15 residues. Germline V gives CDR1 SQVTM, CDR2 ANQGSEA. This sample stems from a study of shared clonotypes between healthy human individuals. The sequence was collected from a man younger than 35 in good health. The sequencing input was naive CD4+ T cells sorted from blood. As for subset: CD45RA+ positively selected. The gene calls are TRBV29-1 and TRBJ1-2; 9 nucleotides agree with TRBD1. Written as DNA, the CDR3 is TGCAGCGTTCTTCCATCCGGGACAGGGTTCTATGGCTACACCTTC. Translated, it gives CSVLPSGTGFYGYTF.